A selection of T cell receptor beta chains follows, all from one sample in a study of early T cells in non-severe SARS-CoV-2 infection. Via MiXCR, TCRdb re-called the 5' RACE reads, giving one row per CDR3 protein. The sample lists 50,000 to 60,000 distinct CDR3 sequences, approximately 9.7% occurring once. Sequences were obtained from whole blood. Receptors were obtained from an adult who was a healthcare worker with PCR-confirmed SARS-CoV-2 infection or an uninfected control (not recorded which). CDR3s leave out the opening cysteine and the closing phenylalanine or tryptophan.

J: TRBJ2-1
V: TRBV19
CDR3: ASSWDSTYNEQF

J: TRBJ2-7
V: TRBV2
CDR3: ASSGQAFSYEQY

J: TRBJ1-4
V: TRBV7-6
CDR3: ASSQRTGEKLF

J: TRBJ1-6
V: TRBV11-2
CDR3: ASSLGGTGHSPLH

J: TRBJ2-2
V: TRBV10-3
CDR3: AISESSSSGELF

J: TRBJ2-1
V: TRBV6-2/TRBV6-3
CDR3: ASSGTGRFEQF

J: TRBJ2-7
V: TRBV20-1
CDR3: SARTSSYEQY

J: TRBJ2-7
V: TRBV5-1
CDR3: ASRSRYEQY

J: TRBJ1-2
V: TRBV5-8
CDR3: ASSLVTANYGYT

J: TRBJ2-5
V: TRBV7-8
CDR3: ASSPQRHLQETQY

J: TRBJ1-4
V: TRBV6-4
CDR3: ASSENRDAKLF

J: TRBJ1-1
V: TRBV12-3/TRBV12-4
CDR3: ASTLTGGDHTEAF

J: TRBJ1-3
V: TRBV12-3/TRBV12-4
CDR3: ASRRQGSRYGNTIY

J: TRBJ2-3
V: TRBV3-1
CDR3: ASSQELWRGGITDTQY

J: TRBJ2-6
V: TRBV7-9
CDR3: ASSLVVAGTGANVLT

J: TRBJ2-2
V: TRBV5-6
CDR3: ASSRGGTTGELF

J: TRBJ2-1
V: TRBV7-9
CDR3: ASSLASGYNEQF

J: TRBJ2-1
V: TRBV3-1
CDR3: ASSQDKRRSYNEQF

J: TRBJ1-2
V: TRBV19
CDR3: ASSRAESTYGYT

J: TRBJ1-5
V: TRBV6-1
CDR3: ASTYLLINQPQH

J: TRBJ2-1
V: TRBV20-1
CDR3: SAHTGGSYNEQF

J: TRBJ1-1
V: TRBV4-2
CDR3: ASRSGRRNTEAF

J: TRBJ1-2
V: TRBV5-1
CDR3: ASSLWTGIGYGYT

J: TRBJ2-2
V: TRBV7-2
CDR3: ASSSLAGYTGELF

J: TRBJ2-7
V: TRBV20-1
CDR3: SAFKGSGSYEQY

J: TRBJ2-3
V: TRBV24-1
CDR3: ATMGRNEDTQY

J: TRBJ2-2
V: TRBV19
CDR3: AKRGPAVPPIQGTGELF

J: TRBJ2-7
V: TRBV12-3/TRBV12-4
CDR3: ASTPGGSYEQY

J: TRBJ2-3
V: TRBV11-3
CDR3: ASSLGLGTGLTDTQY

J: TRBJ2-1
V: TRBV7-3
CDR3: ASSLSLSYNEQF

J: TRBJ1-2
V: TRBV4-1
CDR3: ASSQSPPRRGHGYT

J: TRBJ2-7
V: TRBV7-9
CDR3: ASSVHSWGGYEQY

J: TRBJ1-6
V: TRBV7-9
CDR3: ASSLNAGNNSPLH

J: TRBJ2-3
V: TRBV7-9
CDR3: ASSSRGPDRHSTDTQY

J: TRBJ2-3
V: TRBV7-8
CDR3: ASSFRDTQY

J: TRBJ1-2
V: TRBV3-1
CDR3: ASSQDVENGYT

J: TRBJ2-1
V: TRBV9
CDR3: ASSVSPTHEQF

J: TRBJ2-3
V: TRBV29-1
CDR3: SVEDPLLGDTQY

J: TRBJ2-3
V: TRBV5-4
CDR3: ASSQKKSTDTQY

J: TRBJ2-7
V: TRBV2
CDR3: ASSAPDAYEQY

J: TRBJ2-2
V: TRBV19
CDR3: ASSNANTGELF

J: TRBJ2-3
V: TRBV4-1
CDR3: ASSSGTLTDTQY